A single TCR beta chain is shown here with its context. TCR beta CDR3 regions were amplified from RNA transcripts. A first-round RT-PCR of the TCR CDR3 used the HTBI primer set. One entry per CDR3 protein, called by TCRdb with MiXCR from the multiplex PCR reads. This sample has approximately 600,000 distinct CDR3 sequences; around 21% occur once, and the top ten carry roughly 30%. V was pared by 6 bases and J by 1 base, with 14 bases between. CDR3 length: 15 residues. The germline V gene encodes CDR1 MNHEY and CDR2 SMNVEV (reference sequence). The data stem from a study of T cells in Graves' hyperthyroidism and ophthalmopathy.

Material: blood. The source of this sequence is a man aged 25 to 40 with Graves' ophthalmopathy. The rearrangement links TRBV27 to TRBJ2-3; D may be TRBD1 (7 bases). The CDR3 is CASSKRGTGTDTQYF. The CDR3 bases are TGTGCCAGCAGCAAACGCGGGACAGGCACAGATACGCAGTATTTT.